This TCR beta chain was sequenced during a study of blood T cell repertoires in COVID-19. Study in general: From the United States, Italy and Spain came samples of acute and convalescent COVID-19.

The V gene's germline CDR1 is SNHLY and CDR2 FYNNEI. V lost 6 bases to trimming and J lost 6 bases; unmatched junction nucleotides: 11. CDR3 length: 15 amino acids. In the original processing: The assay estimated nucleated cells by amplifying reference gene primers. Sequenced by immunoSEQ multiplex PCR; TCRdb stores in-frame clones only, minus some. For V, J and clone size, that table is used; D and trimming come from the DNA. The sample has around 42,000 clones, around 90% seen once. The sequenced sample was peripheral blood. The rearrangement links TRBV2 to TRBJ1-1; 9 bases fit TRBD1. This TCR was sampled from a man in his forties or fifties with active COVID-19. CDR3 loop: CASRPGQGMRAEAFF. In DNA form, the CDR3 reads TGTGCCAGCAGGCCGGGACAGGGAATGAGGGCTGAAGCTTTCTTT.